The subject of this entry is one T cell receptor (beta chain). Its antigen is as yet unknown. MiXCR was run by TCRdb on the 5' RACE reads, yielding one entry per CDR3 protein. The table includes 400,000 to 600,000 distinct CDR3 sequences, approximately 20% detected once. These data are taken from a study of identical twins. Study-level results: Twin pairs had excess sharing that was weaker in beta out-of-frame sequences. The study reached conclusions through statistical analysis that was cross-sectional, not following the same donors.

CDR1 DFQATT and CDR2 SNEGSKA come from the germline V gene (reference sequence). This CDR3 spans 11 amino acids. V was pared by 3 bases and J by 7 bases, with 7 bases between. This sample was also put to use in a study of yellow fever vaccine responses in identical twins.

Sequencing was carried out using CD4+ T cells sorted from blood. The chain employs TRBV20-1 and TRBJ2-1; D not resolved. This TCR came from a woman aged 18-35 years in good health. CDR3 in DNA: TGCAGTGCTAGGTATTTAAATGAGCAGTTCTTC. Protein sequence: CSARYLNEQFF.